The sequence of this TCR beta chain was determined in a study of cytomegalovirus exposure and HLA in healthy donors. This PCR relied on a set of 60 Vbeta primers and 13 Jbeta primers. Sequencing was performed with immunoSEQ multiplex PCR; in TCRdb, only in-frame clones are kept and a portion is missing. Of around 130,000 clones in the sample, 70% to 80% were seen once. Sequenced sample: PBMCs. This TCR was recovered from a woman aged 60-75 years in good health and CMV-seronegative.

The CDR3 here is CASSKDILNSPLHF. For the CDR3, the DNA is TGTGCCAGTAGTAAGGACATTCTTAATTCACCCCTCCACTTT. The J gene is TRBJ1-6, the V gene TRBV19, with TRBD1 as a possible D gene (5 bases). Germline V gene data show CDR1 as LNHDA and CDR2 as SQIVND (reference sequence). The CDR3 loop spans 14 amino acids. The V and J ends lost 4 bases and 6 bases respectively, with 10 bases between them.